These 22 T cell receptor beta chains were sequenced from one sample in a study of blood T cell repertoires in COVID-19 (TCRdb year 2020). Preparation of the library involved the immunoSEQ multiplex PCR assay. This is the immuneACCESS table as TCRdb keeps it, with only in-frame sequences that have V and J called. A part of the clones is gone; compared with another copy, unresolved V genes explain less than half, and the rest is unexplained. This sample holds around 190,000 clones; roughly four fifths were observed only once. Approximately 7.3% of the sample comes from the top ten. Sequencing was done on a sample of peripheral blood. The receptors stem from a human donor in a cohort sampled during active COVID-19.

The chain carries TRBV19 and TRBJ2-7; the match to TRBD2 covers 7 bases. The CDR3 extends over 16 amino acids. Germline-derived CDR1 and CDR2 are LNHDA and SQIVND (reference sequence). Trimming took 6 bases from V and 0 from J; bases not matched to a gene: 11. The CDR3 loop is CASSAAGTIPSYEQYF. In DNA form, the CDR3 reads TGTGCCAGTAGCGCTGCCGGGACTATACCCTCCTACGAGCAGTACTTC.

V and J are TRBV12-5 and TRBJ1-2; weak D call: TRBD1 (6 bases). The CDR3 is 12 residues long. Germline-derived CDR1 and CDR2 are LGHNT and FRNRAP. Trimming shortened V by 0 bases and J by 8 bases, and 7 bases separated the two germline ends. The chain's CDR3 is CASGLVGGGYTF. In DNA, the CDR3 is TGTGCTAGTGGTTTGGTAGGGGGAGGCTACACCTTC.

The V gene is TRBV12-5, the J gene TRBJ2-5; D perhaps matches TRBD2 (5 bases). The germline CDR1 and CDR2 sequences are LGHNT and FRNRAP. The CDR3 is made up of 12 amino acids. The V end lost 4 bases, the J end lost 13 bases, and 16 bases lay between the germline ends. The CDR3 nucleotides read TGTGCTAGTGGTTCAACCGGGATGGCTCCGTACTTC. It translates to CASGSTGMAPYF.

This chain uses TRBV2 with TRBJ2-5; TRBD1 aligns across 9 bases. J gave up 2 bases and V 4 bases, and 5 bases lay outside the gene matches. The CDR3 length is 15 residues. The germline gives CDR1 SNHLY, CDR2 FYNNEI. CDR3 coding DNA: TGTGCCAGCAGTGTCTCGACAGGGGGGCAAGAGACCCAGTACTTC. It translates to CASSVSTGGQETQYF.

The DNA of the CDR3 is TGCGCCAGCAGCTTGAATACAGGGGTCGAGCAGTACTTC. It translates to CASSLNTGVEQYF. V gene TRBV5-1 combines with J gene TRBJ2-7; TRBD1 aligns across 7 bases. The CDR3 is made up of 13 amino acids. V was clipped by 1 base and J by 6 bases; unmatched bases: 4. Germline loops: CDR1 SGHRS, CDR2 YFSETQ.

The chain recombines TRBV5-6 with TRBJ2-1; D remains unclear. This CDR3 comprises 13 residues. CDR1 is SGHDT, CDR2 YYEEEE, per germline. The ends were cut back, 0 bases at V and 7 bases at J, with 8 bases in the middle. The CDR3 spells CASSLGASNEQFF. CDR3 sequence (DNA): TGTGCCAGCAGCTTGGGGGCATCAAATGAGCAGTTCTTC.

The V call is TRBV3-1 (or the pseudogene TRBV3-2), the J call TRBJ2-7; the D gene is possibly TRBD2 (6 bases). V gave up 1 base and J gave up 7 bases, with 11 bases separating them. The CDR3 has 13 residues. Germline loops: CDR1 LGHDT, CDR2 YNNKEL (reference sequence). The CDR3 sequence: CASSQVGGGEQYF. CDR3 DNA sequence: TGTGCCAGCAGCCAAGTTGGGGGAGGTGAGCAGTACTTC.

This rearrangement joins TRBV3-1 (or the pseudogene TRBV3-2) to TRBJ2-7, with D perhaps matching TRBD1 (5 bases). The germline V gene has CDR1 LGHDT and CDR2 YNNKEL (reference sequence). Trimming took 0 bases from V and 5 from J, leaving 14 bases between them. The length of the CDR3 is 15 residues. The CDR3 DNA reads as TGTGCCAGCAGCCAAGAGCTCTTTAAGGGGCACGAGCAGTACTTC. It encodes CASSQELFKGHEQYF.

The V and J genes are TRBV5-1 and TRBJ2-3, with D uncertain. The CDR3 length is 11 residues. The germline CDR1 and CDR2 sequences are SGHRS and YFSETQ. The V end was cut by 4 bases, the J end by 2 bases, with 2 bases between. CDR3 region: CASSLTDTQYF. DNA of the CDR3: TGCGCCAGCAGCCTCACAGATACGCAGTATTTT.

The chain links TRBV18 to TRBJ1-3; D may be TRBD1 (5 bases). The CDR3 loop spans 13 amino acids. Germline CDR1 and CDR2: KGHSH and LQKENI. Trimming cost V 3 bases and J 4 bases, with 7 bases left between them. The CDR3 DNA is TGTGCCAGCTCACCTCCAGGGGGAAACACCATATATTTT. Translation gives CASSPPGGNTIYF.

V usage is TRBV19 and J usage is TRBJ2-7; no firm D call. V was pared by 5 bases and J by 2 bases, with 13 bases between. The CDR3 contains 14 residues. Per the germline V gene, CDR1 is LNHDA and CDR2 is SQIVND (reference sequence). This CDR3 reads CASSFSIATYEQYF. DNA for the CDR3: TGTGCCAGTAGTTTTTCCATCGCGACCTACGAGCAGTACTTC.

This clone was counted only a few times. V and J are TRBV5-1 and TRBJ2-1; TRBD1 might be the D (5 bases). Trimming pared 1 base from V and 2 bases from J, leaving 13 bases between. Germline values: CDR1 SGHRS, CDR2 YFSETQ. The CDR3 has 16 residues. CDR3 residues: CASSLMADIPYNEQFF. The CDR3 DNA sequence: TGCGCCAGCAGCTTGATGGCGGACATACCCTACAATGAGCAGTTCTTC.

This clone was detected once. The chain combines TRBV11-2 with TRBJ2-1, with TRBD2 as a possible D gene (5 bases). The germline V gene encodes CDR1 SGHAT and CDR2 FQNNGV. There are 13 residues in the CDR3. The V gene lost 5 bases and the J gene lost 5 bases, with 10 bases spanning the gap. DNA for the CDR3: TGTGCCAGCAGCCTAGGACTCAACAATGAGCAGTTCTTC. It translates to CASSLGLNNEQFF. Full variable domain (remainder filled in from reference TRBV11-2 and TRBJ2-1): EAGVAQSPRYKIIEKRQSVAFWCNPISGHATLYWYQQILGQGPKLLIQFQNNGVVDDSQLPKDRFSAERLKGVDSTLKIQPAKLEDSAVYLCASSLGLNNEQFFGPGTRLTVL.

The sample holds one count of this clone. The chain uses TRBV9 and TRBJ1-5, with a tentative D call TRBD1 (6 bases). CDR1 SGDLS and CDR2 YYNGEE come from the germline V gene. The CDR3 has 14 residues. The ends were cut back, 6 bases at V and 5 bases at J, with 15 bases in the middle. Here the CDR3 reads CASTNSGGHQPQHF. Written as DNA, the CDR3 is TGTGCCAGCACCAACTCGGGGGGGCATCAGCCCCAGCATTTT.

The chain couples TRBV29-1 to TRBJ1-2; 10 bases align to TRBD1. With V trimmed by 6 bases and J by 2 bases, 9 bases remained unmatched. Germline CDR1 and CDR2: SQVTM and ANQGSEA. The CDR3 totals 15 residues. Here the CDR3 reads CSVDGTGETNYGYTF. The CDR3 bases are TGCAGCGTCGACGGGACAGGGGAGACAAACTATGGCTACACCTTC. Supplemented by reference TRBV29-1 and TRBJ1-2, the full variable domain reads SAVISQKPSRDICQRGTSLTIQCQVDSQVTMMFWYRQQPGQSLTLIATANQGSEATYESGFVIDKFPISRPNLTFSTLTVSNMSPEDSSIYLCSVDGTGETNYGYTFGSGTRLTVV.

This clone was seen only a few times. The rearrangement links TRBV5-1 to TRBJ2-1; D is undetermined. The CDR3 length is 17 residues. Germline V lookup: CDR1 SGHRS, CDR2 YFSETQ. With 0 bases removed from V and 0 bases from J, the gap between germline ends came to 13 bases. The CDR3 spells CASSLDIPESSYNEQFF. The CDR3 DNA reads TGCGCCAGCAGCTTGGATATACCCGAGAGCTCCTACAATGAGCAGTTCTTC.

As concerns this clone: This CDR3 is also generated by other DNA sequences in the sample. The chain is built from TRBV19 and TRBJ1-5; D is unresolved. The CDR3 is 14 amino acids. V was clipped by 1 base and J by 0 bases, with 4 bases between them. Per the germline V gene, CDR1 is LNHDA and CDR2 is SQIVND (reference sequence). CDR3 in amino acids: CASSIAGSNQPQHF. The CDR3 coding sequence is TGTGCCAGTAGTATAGCCGGTAGCAATCAGCCCCAGCATTTT.

The V call is TRBV6-5, the J call TRBJ1-4; 7 positions agree with TRBD1. The CDR3 has 15 amino acids. V dropped 6 bases and J dropped 4; count of bases not matched to a gene: 8. The germline V gene has CDR1 MNHEY and CDR2 SVGAGI. CDR3 amino acids: CASSPSSGGNEKLFF. In DNA, the CDR3 is TGTGCCAGCAGCCCCAGCTCAGGGGGTAATGAAAAACTGTTTTTT.

This clone came up once. The CDR3 DNA follows: TGTGCCAGCAGAGCAACAGGGTCTACTAATGAAAAACTGTTTTTT. Amino acids: CASRATGSTNEKLFF. The genes are TRBV6-6 and TRBJ1-4; tentative D call: TRBD1 (6 bases). CDR1 is MNHNY, CDR2 SVGAGI, per germline (reference sequence). The CDR3 is made up of 15 amino acids. Trimming pared 6 bases from V and 2 bases from J, leaving 13 bases between.

The chain couples TRBV2 to TRBJ2-1; a possible D gene is TRBD2 (5 bases). Trimming stripped 1 base from V and 8 bases from J, with 18 bases between. This CDR3 comprises 16 residues. The germline gives CDR1 SNHLY, CDR2 FYNNEI. DNA for the CDR3: TGTGCCAGCAGTGAAGACGGAGGTGCCTATTTCGATGAGCAGTTCTTC. Its protein product is CASSEDGGAYFDEQFF.

This clone was counted between two and nine times. The chain employs TRBV3-1 (or the pseudogene TRBV3-2) and TRBJ2-7, with TRBD1 as a possible D gene (5 bases). Looked up from germline, CDR1 is LGHDT and CDR2 is YNNKEL (reference sequence). Trimming took 1 base from V and 7 from J, leaving 14 bases between them. This CDR3 region has 14 residues. CDR3 sequence: CASSQGGQGWEQYF. CDR3 sequence (DNA): TGTGCCAGCAGCCAAGGGGGCCAGGGATGGGAGCAGTACTTC.

The rearrangement joins TRBV30 to TRBJ2-7, with D possibly matching TRBD1 (6 bases). CDR1 is GTSNPN and CDR2 is SVGIG in the germline V gene (reference sequence). Trimming removed 0 bases from V and 0 bases from J, with 12 bases in between. This CDR3 spans 15 amino acids. The DNA for the CDR3 is TGTGCCTGGAGTGTAAACAGGGCGTACTCCTACGAGCAGTACTTC. Its protein is CAWSVNRAYSYEQYF. The variable domain in full, completed from reference TRBV30 and TRBJ2-7, reads SQTIHQWPATLVQPVGSPLSLECTVEGTSNPNLYWYRQAAGRGLQLLFYSVGIGQISSEVPQNLSASRPQDRQFILSSKKLLLSDSGFYLCAWSVNRAYSYEQYFGPGTRLTVT.